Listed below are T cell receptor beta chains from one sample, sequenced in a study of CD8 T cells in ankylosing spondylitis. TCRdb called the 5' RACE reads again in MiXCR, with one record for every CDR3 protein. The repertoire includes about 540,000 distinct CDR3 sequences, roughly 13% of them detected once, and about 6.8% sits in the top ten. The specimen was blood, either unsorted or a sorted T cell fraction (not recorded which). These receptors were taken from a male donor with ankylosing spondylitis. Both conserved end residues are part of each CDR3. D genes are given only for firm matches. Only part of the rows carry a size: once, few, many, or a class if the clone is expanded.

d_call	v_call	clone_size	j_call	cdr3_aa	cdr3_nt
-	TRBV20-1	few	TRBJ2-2	CSAPGQPSGGELFF	TGCAGTGCCCCCGGACAACCGTCCGGCGGGGAGCTGTTTTTT
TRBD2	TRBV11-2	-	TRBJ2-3	CASSFSGAHTDTQYF	TGTGCCAGCAGCTTTAGCGGGGCCCACACAGATACGCAGTATTTT
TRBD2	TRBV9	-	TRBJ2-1	CASKGTKRAPYNEQFF	TGTGCCAGCAAGGGGACTAAGCGGGCTCCCTACAATGAGCAGTTCTTC
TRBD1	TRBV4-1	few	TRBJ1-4	CASSTGAGGSEKLFF	TGCGCCAGCAGCACCGGAGCAGGGGGCAGTGAAAAACTGTTTTTT
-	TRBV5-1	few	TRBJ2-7	CASSFAGRDYEQYF	TGCGCCAGCAGCTTCGCCGGTAGGGACTACGAGCAGTACTTC
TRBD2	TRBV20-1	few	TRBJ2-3	CSAGSGRSDTQYF	TGCAGTGCTGGTAGCGGGAGGAGCGATACGCAGTATTTT
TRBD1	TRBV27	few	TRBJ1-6	CASSHKTGTYNSPLHF	TGTGCCAGCAGCCATAAGACAGGGACATATAATTCACCCCTCCACTTT
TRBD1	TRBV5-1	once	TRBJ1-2	CASSGGTVNWYGYTF	TGCGCCAGCAGCGGAGGGACAGTAAATTGGTATGGCTACACCTTC
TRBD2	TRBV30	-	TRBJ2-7	CAWRSAGASQQYF	TGTGCCTGGAGATCGGCGGGAGCCTCTCAGCAGTACTTC
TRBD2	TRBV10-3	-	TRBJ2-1	CAISETSANNEQFF	TGTGCCATCAGTGAGACTAGCGCTAACAATGAGCAGTTCTTC
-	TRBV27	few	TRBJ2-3	CASSTTTYPRAASDTQYF	TGTGCCAGCAGTACAACTACCTACCCGAGGGCCGCTTCAGATACGCAGTATTTT